Sequencing of this TCR beta chain was carried out in a study of identical twins. Deletions cut 6 bases from V and 2 bases from J, with 13 bases between. CDR3 length: 14 residues. General study findings and limits: Zero-insertion analyses could be partly confounded by invariant MAIT and iNKT cells.

Through template switching, a universal primer site was introduced, and the cDNA contained unique molecular identifiers. Each CDR3 protein is one row after TCRdb ran MiXCR on the 5' RACE reads. The table records about 720,000 distinct CDR3 sequences, roughly 20% of them present only once. The sample holds a few counts of this clonotype. The antigen is unknown. The data also belong to a second study, concerning T cells expressing NK-cell markers. According to that study: Also leading the CD3+CD56-NKG2C+ fraction in a handful of donors were these clonotypes. Whether expanded NKG2C+ T cell clones were HCMV specific stayed uncertain.

This receptor was identified in a woman younger than 30 in good health. The rearrangement links TRBV12-3 or TRBV12-4 to TRBJ1-1; D is perhaps TRBD1 (5 bases). Input material: PBMCs. In DNA, the CDR3 is TGTGCCAGCAGCAGCAGGGAAGTTAACACTGAAGCTTTCTTT. Translation gives CASSSREVNTEAFF.